This TCR beta chain was observed in a study of OX40 agonist ivuxolimab in advanced cancers. Study observations and caveats: Averaged across samples, CD8+ T cells carried more expanded clones than CD4+ did.

Cycle 7 day 1, cycle 4 day 1, and baseline were the timepoints at which blood was sampled. Concerning this clone: Its antigen is undetermined.

Clones were read by immunoSEQ multiplex PCR, and TCRdb kept only the in-frame ones, dropping some. In the table there are tens of thousands of clones, roughly 88% of which are singletons. V lost 5 bases and J lost 4, with 18 bases in between. Per the germline V gene, CDR1 is MNHNS and CDR2 is SASEGT. The CDR3 sequence is 15 residues long. The clonotype was recovered from an adult with an advanced solid tumor such as melanoma, head and neck, liver or kidney cancer. The sequences come from CD4+ or CD8+ T cells sorted from blood, collected in a trial of the OX40 agonist ivuxolimab. The chain combines TRBV6-1 with TRBJ2-7; D not resolved. The CDR3 DNA reads as TGTGCCAGCAGTCCGACGATACGACATTCATACGAGCAGTACTTC. It specifies CASSPTIRHSYEQYF.